This T cell receptor (beta chain) emerged from a study of blood T cell repertoires in COVID-19. Study as a whole: COVID-19 samples from acute and convalescent phases originated in the United States, Italy and Spain. Nucleic acid was either cDNA or gDNA, and it came from T cells, B-cell-depleted T cells, or PBMCs.

TCRdb keeps only in-frame clones here, not all; method: immunoSEQ multiplex PCR. The sample carries under 200,000 clones, around 83% recorded once. This clone was observed a single time. Sequencing used peripheral blood. This TCR came from a human donor in a cohort sampled during active COVID-19.

CDR3 region: CATSRDEGIFSYTF. The CDR3 coding sequence is TGTGCCACCAGCAGAGATGAGGGAATCTTTAGCTACACCTTC. V and J are TRBV15 and TRBJ1-2; no definite D call. Trimming left V 0 bases short and J 9 bases short, with 14 bases between. The CDR3 covers 14 residues. Germline V gene sequence: CDR1 LNHNV, CDR2 YYDKDF (reference sequence).